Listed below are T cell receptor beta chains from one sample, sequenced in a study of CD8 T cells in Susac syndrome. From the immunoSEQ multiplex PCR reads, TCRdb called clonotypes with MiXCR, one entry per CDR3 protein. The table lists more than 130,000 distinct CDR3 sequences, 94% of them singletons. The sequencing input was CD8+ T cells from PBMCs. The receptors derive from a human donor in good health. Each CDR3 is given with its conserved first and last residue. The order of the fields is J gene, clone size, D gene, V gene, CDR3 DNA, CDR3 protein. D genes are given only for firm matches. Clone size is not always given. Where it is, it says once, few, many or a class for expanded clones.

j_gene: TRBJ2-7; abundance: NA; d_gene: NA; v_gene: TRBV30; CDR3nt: TGTGCCTGGAGTGTTGGTGAACCCTACGAGCAGTACTTC; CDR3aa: CAWSVGEPYEQYF
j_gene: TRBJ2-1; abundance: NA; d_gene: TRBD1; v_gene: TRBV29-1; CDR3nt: TGCAGCGCTACGGGACAGGGGGCCGGCAATGAGCAGTTCTTC; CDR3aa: CSATGQGAGNEQFF
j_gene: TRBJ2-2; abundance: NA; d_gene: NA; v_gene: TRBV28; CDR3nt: TGTGCCAGCGACGGGTACACCGGGGAGCTGTTTTTT; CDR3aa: CASDGYTGELFF
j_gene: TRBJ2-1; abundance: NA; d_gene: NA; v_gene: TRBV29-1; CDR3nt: TGCAGCGTAAAGGGGGATAGTGTTGAGCAGTTCTTC; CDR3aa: CSVKGDSVEQFF
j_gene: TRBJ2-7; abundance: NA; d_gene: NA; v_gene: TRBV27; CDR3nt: TGTGCCAGCAGTTTTAGTGAGAGGAACGAGCAGTACTTC; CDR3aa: CASSFSERNEQYF
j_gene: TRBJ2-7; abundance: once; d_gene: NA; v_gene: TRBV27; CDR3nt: TGTGCCAGCAGTCCCTGGGACACTTTGGCCGAGCAGTACTTC; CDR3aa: CASSPWDTLAEQYF
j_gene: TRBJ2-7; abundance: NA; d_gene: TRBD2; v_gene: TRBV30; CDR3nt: TGTGCCTCTCACGAAAATATAGCGGGAGGGTTTCACGAGCAGTACTTC; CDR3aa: CASHENIAGGFHEQYF
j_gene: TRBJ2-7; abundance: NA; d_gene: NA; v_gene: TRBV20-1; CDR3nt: TGCAGTGCTAGCGAACCTACTAGTTCCTACGAGCAGTACTTC; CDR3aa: CSASEPTSSYEQYF
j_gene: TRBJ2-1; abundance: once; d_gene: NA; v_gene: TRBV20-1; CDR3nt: TGCAGTGCTAGAGATCTCGGCGGGGTCTCCTACAATGAGCAGTTCTTC; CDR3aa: CSARDLGGVSYNEQFF
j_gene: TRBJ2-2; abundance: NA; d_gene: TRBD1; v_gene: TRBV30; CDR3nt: TGTGCCTGGAGTGTACTGGGGACAGGGTACACCGGGGAGCTGTTTTTT; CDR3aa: CAWSVLGTGYTGELFF
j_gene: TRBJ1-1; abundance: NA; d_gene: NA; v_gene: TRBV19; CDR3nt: TGTGCCAGTAGAGGATGGGGCACTGAAGCTTTCTTT; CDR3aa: CASRGWGTEAFF
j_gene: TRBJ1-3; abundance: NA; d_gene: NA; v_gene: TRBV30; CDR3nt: TGTGCCTGGCAGGAGGGAAGCTCTGGAAACACCATATATTTT; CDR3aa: CAWQEGSSGNTIYF
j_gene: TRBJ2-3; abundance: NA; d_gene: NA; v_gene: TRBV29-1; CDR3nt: TGCAGCGTTGAAGGGAGCACAGATACGCAGTATTTT; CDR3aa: CSVEGSTDTQYF
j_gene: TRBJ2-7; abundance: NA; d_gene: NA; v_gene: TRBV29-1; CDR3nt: TGCAGCGTTGACGAGCAGTACTTC; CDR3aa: CSVDEQYF
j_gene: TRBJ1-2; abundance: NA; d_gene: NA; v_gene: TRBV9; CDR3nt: TGTGCCAGCAGCTCTCCGGGGCTTTCCCTTGGAGGCTACACCTTC; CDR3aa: CASSSPGLSLGGYTF
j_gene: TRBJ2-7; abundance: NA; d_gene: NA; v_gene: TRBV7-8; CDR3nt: TGTGCCAGCAGCTTAGGCCCCGGGAACCTCTACGAGCAGTACTTC; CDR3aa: CASSLGPGNLYEQYF
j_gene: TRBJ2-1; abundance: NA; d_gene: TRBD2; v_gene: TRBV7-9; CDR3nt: TGTGCCAGCTCACCAGACAGGACTAGCGGGATAGATGAGCAGTTCTTC; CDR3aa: CASSPDRTSGIDEQFF
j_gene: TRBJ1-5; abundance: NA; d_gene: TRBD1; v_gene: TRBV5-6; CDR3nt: TGTGCCAGCAGCCATGGACAGGGTACTCAGCCCCAGCATTTT; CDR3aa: CASSHGQGTQPQHF
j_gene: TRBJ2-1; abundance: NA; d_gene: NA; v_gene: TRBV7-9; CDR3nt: TGTGCCAGCACGGGGTATAGCGGAAACTCCTACAATGAGCAGTTCTTC; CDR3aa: CASTGYSGNSYNEQFF
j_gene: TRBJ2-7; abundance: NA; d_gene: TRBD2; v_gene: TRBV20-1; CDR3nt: TGCAGTGCTAGGGCCCAGGTCAGCGGGGCTATGGGAAAGCAGTACTTC; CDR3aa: CSARAQVSGAMGKQYF
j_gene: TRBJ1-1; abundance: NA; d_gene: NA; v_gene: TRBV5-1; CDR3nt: TGCGCCAGCAGCGACTCAGGGGAAGCTTTCTTT; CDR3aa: CASSDSGEAFF
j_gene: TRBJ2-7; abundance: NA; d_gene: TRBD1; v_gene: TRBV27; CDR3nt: TGTGCCAGCAGTTTGCAGGGGGCGTACGAGCAGTACTTC; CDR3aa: CASSLQGAYEQYF
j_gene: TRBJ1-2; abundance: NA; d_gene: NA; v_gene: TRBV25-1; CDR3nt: TGTGCCACCACAAATGGGGCTGTTCATGGCTACACCTTC; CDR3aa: CATTNGAVHGYTF
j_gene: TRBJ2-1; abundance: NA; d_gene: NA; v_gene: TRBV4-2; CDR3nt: TGTGCCAGCAACCCGTCGCTAAGCTCCTACAATGAGCAGTTCTTC; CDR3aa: CASNPSLSSYNEQFF
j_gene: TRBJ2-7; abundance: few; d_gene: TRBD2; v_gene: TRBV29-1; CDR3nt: TGCAGCGTTGAAGACGGGACTAGCGGAAACTACGAGCAGTACTTC; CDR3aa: CSVEDGTSGNYEQYF
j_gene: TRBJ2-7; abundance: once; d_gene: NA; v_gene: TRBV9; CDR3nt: TGTGCCAGCAGCTCCGGCGCGGGCAACGAGCAGTACTTC; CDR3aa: CASSSGAGNEQYF
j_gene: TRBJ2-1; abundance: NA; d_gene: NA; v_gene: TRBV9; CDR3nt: TGTGCCAGCAGCAAAGGACCCAACGCCAAGGCGGATGAGCAGTTCTTC; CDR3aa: CASSKGPNAKADEQFF
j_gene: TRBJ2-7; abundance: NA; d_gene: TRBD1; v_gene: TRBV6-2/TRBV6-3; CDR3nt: TGTGCCAGCAACCACAGATTAGGACAGGCGAACTACGAGCAGTACTTC; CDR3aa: CASNHRLGQANYEQYF
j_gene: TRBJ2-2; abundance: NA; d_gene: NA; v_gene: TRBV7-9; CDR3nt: TGTGCCAGCAGCCAGGGGACTACCGTTGTCGGGGAGCTGTTTTTT; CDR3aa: CASSQGTTVVGELFF
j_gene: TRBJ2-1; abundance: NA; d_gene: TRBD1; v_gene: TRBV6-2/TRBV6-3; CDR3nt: TGTGCCAGCAGTTTCGACAGGGTCCACAATGAGCAGTTCTTC; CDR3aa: CASSFDRVHNEQFF
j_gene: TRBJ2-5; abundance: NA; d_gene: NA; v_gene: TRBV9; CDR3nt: TGTGCCAGCAGCGTAGGGACGGGTGGGACCCAAGAGACCCAGTACTTC; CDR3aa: CASSVGTGGTQETQYF
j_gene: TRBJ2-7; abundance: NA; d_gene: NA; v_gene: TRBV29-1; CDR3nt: TGCAGCGTTTGCAGGGCCTCCTACGAGCAGTACTTC; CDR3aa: CSVCRASYEQYF
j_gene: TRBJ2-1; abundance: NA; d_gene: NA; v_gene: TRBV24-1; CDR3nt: TGTGCCACCAGTGATTTTGTTTTGGGCAGAATTGAGCAGTTCTTC; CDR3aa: CATSDFVLGRIEQFF
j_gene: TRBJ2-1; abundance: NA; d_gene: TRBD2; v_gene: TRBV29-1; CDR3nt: TGCAGCGTTCGCGGGACTAGCGGAGACAATGAGCAGTTCTTC; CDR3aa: CSVRGTSGDNEQFF
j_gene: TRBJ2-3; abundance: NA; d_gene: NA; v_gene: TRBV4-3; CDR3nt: TGCGCCAGCAGCCAAGGACAGTTTAAGGCAGATACGCAGTATTTT; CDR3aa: CASSQGQFKADTQYF
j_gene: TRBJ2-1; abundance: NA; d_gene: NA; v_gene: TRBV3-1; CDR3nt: TGTGCCAGCAGCCCTGAGCCCTACAATGAGCAGTTCTTC; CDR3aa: CASSPEPYNEQFF
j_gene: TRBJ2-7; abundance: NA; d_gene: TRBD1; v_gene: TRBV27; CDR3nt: TGTGCCAGCAGTCACAGGGGGTTCTACGAGCAGTACTTC; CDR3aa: CASSHRGFYEQYF
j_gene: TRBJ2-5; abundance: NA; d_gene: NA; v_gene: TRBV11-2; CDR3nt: TGTGCCAGCAGCCCGGGACCCGCTGAGACCCAGTACTTC; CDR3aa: CASSPGPAETQYF
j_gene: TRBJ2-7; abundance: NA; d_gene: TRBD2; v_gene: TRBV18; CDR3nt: TGTGCCAGCTCACCACCCCGGACTAGCGGGAGCGAAGCCTACGAGCAGTACTTC; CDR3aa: CASSPPRTSGSEAYEQYF
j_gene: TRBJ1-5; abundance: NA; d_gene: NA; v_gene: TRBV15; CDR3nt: TGTGCCACCGGGCAGGACCGTACCAATCAGCCCCAGCATTTT; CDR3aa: CATGQDRTNQPQHF
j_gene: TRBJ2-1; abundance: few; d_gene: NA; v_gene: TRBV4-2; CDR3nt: TGTGCCAGCAGCCAAGGGACTGTCTCCTACAATGAGCAGTTCTTC; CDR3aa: CASSQGTVSYNEQFF
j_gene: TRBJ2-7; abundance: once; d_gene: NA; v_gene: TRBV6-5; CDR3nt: TGTGCCAGCAGTCCTCAGACAGGCTACGAGCAGTACTTC; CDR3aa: CASSPQTGYEQYF
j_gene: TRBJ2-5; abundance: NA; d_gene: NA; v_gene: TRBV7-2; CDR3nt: TGTGCCAGCATATCGGGCTGGAGGGGACAGGAGACCCAGTACTTC; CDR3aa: CASISGWRGQETQYF
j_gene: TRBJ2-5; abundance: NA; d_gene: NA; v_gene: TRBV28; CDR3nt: TGTGCCAGCAGTCAGACATCGACAGTACAAGAGACCCAGTACTTC; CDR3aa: CASSQTSTVQETQYF
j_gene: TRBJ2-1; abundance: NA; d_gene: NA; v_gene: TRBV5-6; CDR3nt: TGTGCCAGCAGTTTTGGGACCAACTACAATGAGCAGTTCTTC; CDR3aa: CASSFGTNYNEQFF
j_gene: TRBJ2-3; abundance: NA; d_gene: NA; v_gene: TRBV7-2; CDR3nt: TGTGCCAGCAGCCCTCGAGACTTTGGCGCCGCTTCTACGCAGTATTTT; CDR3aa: CASSPRDFGAASTQYF
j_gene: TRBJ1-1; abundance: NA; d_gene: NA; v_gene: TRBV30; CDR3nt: TGTGCCTGGACCACAGGATTTGGGAACACTGAAGCTTTCTTT; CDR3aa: CAWTTGFGNTEAFF
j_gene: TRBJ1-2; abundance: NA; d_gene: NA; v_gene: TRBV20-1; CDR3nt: TGCAGTGCCAGGACCATTACAGGAAACTATGGCTACACCTTC; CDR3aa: CSARTITGNYGYTF
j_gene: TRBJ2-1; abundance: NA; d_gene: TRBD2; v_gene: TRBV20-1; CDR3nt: TGCAGTGCTAGAGAGACACTAGCGGGAGCGAATGAGCAGTTCTTC; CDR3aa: CSARETLAGANEQFF
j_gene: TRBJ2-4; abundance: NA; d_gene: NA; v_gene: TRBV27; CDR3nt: TGTGCCAGCAGCCGCCCGGGGGAAGGGGAAAACATTCAGTACTTC; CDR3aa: CASSRPGEGENIQYF
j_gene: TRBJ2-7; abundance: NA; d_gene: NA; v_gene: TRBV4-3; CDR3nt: TGCGCCAGCAGCCAAGATCTCCGGATCTTCTCCTACGAGCAGTACTTC; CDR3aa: CASSQDLRIFSYEQYF
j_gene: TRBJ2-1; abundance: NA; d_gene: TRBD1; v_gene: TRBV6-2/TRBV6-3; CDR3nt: TGTGCCAGCAGACAGGGGGTCGATGAGCAGTTCTTC; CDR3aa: CASRQGVDEQFF